The 30 T cell receptor beta chains presented below share a single source sample, sequenced in a study of T cell clonotyping in hematopoietic cell transplantation listed by TCRdb under 2021. Libraries were made using the immunoSEQ multiplex PCR assay. The immuneACCESS repertoire file appears here via TCRdb, limited to in-frame rearrangements. These files lack a portion of the clones; in checked studies, under half of the deficit traces to unresolved V genes, and the cause of the others is not known. For this sample the table gives about 44,000 clones, of which roughly 92% were detected only once. The top ten constitute more than 0.7% of the sample. The sequenced material came from peripheral blood mononuclear cells. Receptors originate from a woman aged 45-59 years in good health. Some clones in this sample may be carry-over from other donors' samples.

The gene calls are TRBV7-8 and TRBJ2-2, with unresolved D. Trimming took off 8 bases at V and 7 bases at J, with 5 bases between the two ends. The CDR3 is 10 amino acids. Per germline, CDR1 SGHVS and CDR2 FQNEAQ. The CDR3 bases are TGTGCCAGCGGTTTCGGGGAGCTGTTTTTT. As protein: CASGFGELFF.

The rearrangement joins TRBV4-3 to TRBJ1-6; D remains unclear. The germline CDR1 and CDR2 sequences are LGHNA and YSLEER. Trimming stripped 0 bases from V and 0 bases from J, with 9 bases between. The CDR3 sequence is 17 residues long. The CDR3 loop is CASSQDRASSYNSPLHF. The CDR3, as DNA: TGCGCCAGCAGCCAAGATCGGGCGAGCTCCTATAATTCACCCCTCCACTTT.

The rearrangement uses TRBV6-1 and TRBJ1-3, with TRBD1 matching over 7 bases. The V segment lost 10 bases and the J segment 0 bases; nucleotides outside the gene matches: 3. CDR1 is MNHNS, CDR2 SASEGT, per germline. The CDR3 loop spans 13 amino acids. The CDR3 is CATGDSSGNTIYF. DNA of the CDR3: TGTGCCACCGGGGACAGCTCTGGAAACACCATATATTTT.

J is TRBJ1-3 and V is TRBV30; TRBD1 might be the D (5 bases). V shed 0 bases and J shed 2 bases, with 11 bases lying between them. Germline loops: CDR1 GTSNPN, CDR2 SVGIG (reference sequence). The CDR3 is 15 amino acids. CDR3 in DNA: TGTGCCTGGAGTGTCCCAGGGACTACTGGAAACACCATATATTTT. It yields the protein CAWSVPGTTGNTIYF.

The rearrangement joins TRBV19 to TRBJ1-2; a possible D gene is TRBD1 (5 bases). This CDR3 spans 15 amino acids. The V end was cut by 3 bases, the J end by 4 bases, with 15 bases between. Per the germline V gene, CDR1 is LNHDA and CDR2 is SQIVND (reference sequence). CDR3: CASSIGTADIYGYTF. The CDR3 region has the DNA TGTGCCAGTAGTATCGGGACCGCGGATATCTATGGCTACACCTTC.

The chain combines TRBV5-1 with TRBJ2-5, with D perhaps TRBD2 (6 bases). Germline assignment: CDR1 SGHRS and CDR2 YFSETQ. The V end lost 5 bases, the J end lost 5 bases, and 16 bases lay between the germline ends. The CDR3 runs 14 residues. Here the CDR3 DNA reads TGCGCCAGCAGTAGAGGGACTCAAGGGGAGACCCAGTACTTC. Protein sequence: CASSRGTQGETQYF.

This rearrangement joins TRBV11-3 to TRBJ2-1, with a tentative D call TRBD1 (5 bases). This CDR3 has 13 amino acids. V shed 4 bases and J shed 9 bases, with 13 bases lying between them. Per germline, CDR1 SGHNT and CDR2 YENEEA. The DNA of the CDR3 is TGTGCCAGCAGCTCGACAGCCGGTACTGAGCAGTTCTTC. It codes for CASSSTAGTEQFF.

This chain connects TRBV7-6 to TRBJ1-3; 9 bases fit TRBD1. This CDR3 is 15 amino acids long. After removal of 4 bases from V and 1 base from J, the junction contained 2 bases not matched to a gene. CDR1 is SGHVS, CDR2 FNYEAQ, per germline. For the CDR3, the DNA is TGTGCCAGCAGCTCCGGGACAGGGTCTGGAAACACCATATATTTT. Translating it yields CASSSGTGSGNTIYF.

The chain is built from TRBV6-5 and TRBJ2-3; maybe TRBD2 (5 bases). The CDR3 runs 14 residues. V was cut by 8 bases and J by 1 base, with 13 bases left in between. Germline assignment: CDR1 MNHEY and CDR2 SVGAGI. The CDR3 reads CASQRVFGTDTQYF. CDR3 bases: TGTGCCAGCCAGAGGGTGTTCGGCACAGATACGCAGTATTTT.

This sequence joins TRBV11-3 and TRBJ2-2, with 11 bases lining up with TRBD2. J was trimmed by 0 bases and V by 6 bases; bases with no gene match: 6. Germline CDR1 reads SGHNT; CDR2 reads YENEEA. The CDR3 is made up of 17 amino acids. The CDR3 sequence: CASSHGLAGPNTGELFF. The CDR3 nucleotides read TGTGCCAGCAGTCACGGACTAGCGGGTCCGAACACCGGGGAGCTGTTTTTT. The full variable domain, its missing parts supplied by reference TRBV11-3 and TRBJ2-2, is EAGVVQSPRYKIIEKKQPVAFWCNPISGHNTLYWYLQNLGQGPELLIRYENEEAVDDSQLPKDRFSAERLKGVDSTLKIQPAELGDSAVYLCASSHGLAGPNTGELFFGEGSRLTVL.

The chain combines TRBV29-1 with TRBJ2-7; D may be TRBD1 or TRBD2 (5 bases each). This CDR3 has 12 residues. CDR1 is SQVTM and CDR2 is ANQGSEA in the germline V gene. The V end lost 3 bases, the J end lost 5 bases, and 11 bases lay between the germline ends. CDR3: CSVDGANDEQYF. For the CDR3, the DNA is TGCAGCGTTGACGGGGCGAACGACGAGCAGTACTTC.

This chain connects TRBV5-1 to TRBJ1-5; tentatively, D is TRBD1 (5 bases). Looked up from germline, CDR1 is SGHRS and CDR2 is YFSETQ. The V gene lost 10 bases and the J gene lost 3 bases, with 5 bases spanning the gap. The CDR3 runs 10 residues. CDR3 in amino acids: CAGTNQPQHF. DNA of the CDR3: TGCGCCGGGACCAATCAGCCCCAGCATTTT.

The rearrangement joins TRBV5-1 to TRBJ2-7, with D possibly matching TRBD1 (6 bases). CDR3 length: 15 residues. Looked up from germline, CDR1 is SGHRS and CDR2 is YFSETQ. The germline V and J ends were trimmed by 1 base and 6 bases, with 17 bases remaining between them. The CDR3 sequence is CASSLIGGETGEQYF. In DNA, the CDR3 is TGCGCCAGCAGCTTGATTGGGGGCGAAACGGGCGAGCAGTACTTC.

This chain links TRBV5-1 with TRBJ1-1; 8 bases map to TRBD1. Germline V gives CDR1 SGHRS, CDR2 YFSETQ. After removal of 2 bases from V and 4 bases from J, the junction contained 10 bases not matched to a gene. The CDR3 spans 16 residues. The CDR3 spells CASSLRPGGESTEAFF. The CDR3 DNA sequence: TGCGCCAGCAGCTTAAGACCAGGGGGCGAAAGCACTGAAGCTTTCTTT.

The chain combines TRBV7-2 with TRBJ2-4, with unresolved D. V was clipped by 0 bases and J by 5 bases, with 8 bases between them. This CDR3 comprises 14 residues. The V gene's germline CDR1 is SGHTA and CDR2 FQGNSA. CDR3 loop: CASSLAGQENIQYF. The CDR3 region has the DNA TGTGCCAGCAGCTTAGCAGGGCAGGAAAACATTCAGTACTTC.

This clone was seen a single time. The chain has TRBV4-1 and TRBJ2-7; the D gene could be TRBD1 or TRBD2 (5 bases each). This CDR3 comprises 14 residues. Per germline, CDR1 MGHRA and CDR2 YSYEKL. V was clipped by 11 bases and J by 2 bases, with 19 bases between them. CDR3 nucleotides: TGCGCCCGCTGCTCGGTGGGGACCCCCTACGAGCAGTACTTC. Translated: CARCSVGTPYEQYF.

This chain joins TRBV12-5 and TRBJ2-3; D remains ambiguous. The V and J ends lost 6 bases and 0 bases respectively, with 4 bases between them. Germline V gene data show CDR1 as LGHNT and CDR2 as FRNRAP. The CDR3 consists of 12 residues. DNA for the CDR3: TGTGCTAGTGGGGTGAGCACAGATACGCAGTATTTT. As protein: CASGVSTDTQYF.

This chain connects TRBV19 to TRBJ2-1; 7 positions agree with TRBD2. Trimming cost V 5 bases and J 14 bases; bases outside gene matches: 12. This CDR3 has 13 amino acids. Germline V gives CDR1 LNHDA, CDR2 SQIVND (reference sequence). CDR3 protein: CASSGEGPYGEFF. Here the CDR3 DNA reads TGTGCCAGTAGTGGGGAGGGGCCGTACGGGGAGTTCTTC.

This clone was recorded once. This chain joins TRBV7-9 and TRBJ1-2; maybe TRBD1 (5 bases). The V and J ends lost 5 bases and 5 bases respectively, with 15 bases between them. The CDR3 consists of 14 residues. The germline gives CDR1 SEHNR, CDR2 FQNEAQ (reference sequence). CDR3 DNA: TGTGCCAGCAGCATATCCGGGACCCATTATGGCTACACCTTC. This gives the protein CASSISGTHYGYTF.

The chain combines TRBV11-3 with TRBJ1-1; D is unclear. From germline, CDR1 is SGHNT and CDR2 YENEEA. With 5 bases removed from V and 0 bases from J, the gap between germline ends came to 7 bases. The CDR3 sequence is 13 residues long. The CDR3 nucleotides read TGTGCCAGCAGCCTGATAATGAACACTGAAGCTTTCTTT. Protein sequence: CASSLIMNTEAFF.

The genes are TRBV7-2 and TRBJ2-5; D is uncertain. Germline lookup yields CDR1 SGHTA and CDR2 FQGNSA. Trimming stripped 4 bases from V and 7 bases from J, with 16 bases between. This CDR3 has 14 amino acids. CDR3 loop: CASSSARSVGTQYF. In DNA form, the CDR3 reads TGTGCCAGCAGCTCAGCTAGATCGGTTGGGACCCAGTACTTC.

With regard to this clone: The junction departs from the called germline gene at one end, perhaps through a read error. The rearrangement uses TRBV7-4 and TRBJ1-5; D is unresolved. The CDR3 is 13 residues long. In germline, CDR1 is SGHVT, CDR2 SQSDAQ. CDR3 in DNA: TGTGCCAGCAGCCCCTGGACGCCGTCCCGCCCGCCTTTT. Protein product: CASSPWTPSRPPF.

This clone has just one count. A junction boundary mismatches the germline segment, possibly from a read error. The V and J genes are TRBV2 and TRBJ1-4; TRBD1 aligns across 9 bases. Germline-derived CDR1 and CDR2 are SNHLY and FYNNEI. The CDR3 is 16 amino acids. CDR3 nucleotides: TGTGCCAGCAGCGAAGAAGGGACAGGGTGGGGTGAAAAACTGTTTTTT. It encodes CASSEEGTGWGEKLFF. The full variable domain, its missing parts supplied by reference TRBV2 and TRBJ1-4, is EPEVTQTPSHQVTQMGQEVILRCVPISNHLYFYWYRQILGQKVEFLVSFYNNEISEKSEIFDDQFSVERPDGSNFTLKIRSTKLEDSAMYFCASSEEGTGWGEKLFFGSGTQLSVL.

This clone was seen just once. The chain has TRBV6-1 and TRBJ2-7; D unclear. CDR3 size: 14 residues. The V gene's germline CDR1 is MNHNS and CDR2 SASEGT. V was trimmed by 6 bases and J by 1 base, leaving 13 bases between them. The DNA for the CDR3 is TGTGCCAGCAGCCCCCTGCAGCTATCCTACGAGCAGTACTTC. It encodes CASSPLQLSYEQYF.

The rearrangement links TRBV19 to TRBJ1-2; TRBD1 might be the D (5 bases). With 3 bases removed from V and 2 bases from J, the gap between germline ends came to 7 bases. This CDR3 spans 13 amino acids. The germline V gene encodes CDR1 LNHDA and CDR2 SQIVND (reference sequence). The CDR3 sequence: CASSMAGNYGYTF. The DNA for the CDR3 is TGTGCCAGTAGTATGGCAGGGAACTATGGCTACACCTTC.

The V and J genes are TRBV5-6 and TRBJ2-7; D ambiguous. V lost 0 bases and J 0 bases, leaving 10 bases between the germline ends. Germline V gene lookup returns CDR1 SGHDT and CDR2 YYEEEE. This CDR3 has 15 amino acids. The CDR3 reads CASSLGSAPSYEQYF. CDR3 coding DNA: TGTGCCAGCAGCTTGGGCTCGGCTCCCTCCTACGAGCAGTACTTC.

This clone came up once. The rearrangement joins TRBV28 to TRBJ1-2, with a tentative D call TRBD1 (5 bases). The CDR3 contains 12 residues. In germline, CDR1 is MDHEN, CDR2 SYDVKM. V lost 2 bases, J lost 7 bases, and 8 bases lay in between. CDR3: CASSLRDFGYTF. CDR3 sequence (DNA): TGTGCCAGCAGTTTAAGGGACTTTGGCTACACCTTC.

The chain employs TRBV19 and TRBJ2-1, with 7 bases that match TRBD2. After removal of 11 bases from V and 5 bases from J, the junction contained 12 bases not matched to a gene. Per the germline V gene, CDR1 is LNHDA and CDR2 is SQIVND (reference sequence). The CDR3 contains 14 residues. CDR3 residues: CASHRRGINNEQFF. CDR3 bases: TGTGCCTCCCACAGGCGGGGGATTAACAATGAGCAGTTCTTC.

This rearrangement joins TRBV5-4 to TRBJ1-6, with 7 bases that match TRBD1. This CDR3 spans 15 amino acids. Germline CDR1 reads SGHNT; CDR2 reads YYREEE (reference sequence). J was trimmed by 5 bases and V by 3 bases; bases with no gene match: 5. The DNA of the CDR3 is TGTGCCAGCAGCTCAAAGGGACAGAATAATTCACCCCTCCACTTT. Encoded protein: CASSSKGQNNSPLHF.

CDR3 sequence reads: CASSSGQTNYGYTF. In DNA, the CDR3 is TGTGCCAGCAGCTCGGGGCAAACTAACTATGGCTACACCTTC. The V and J genes are TRBV28 and TRBJ1-2; maybe TRBD1 (5 bases). The V gene's germline CDR1 is MDHEN and CDR2 SYDVKM. CDR3 length equals 14 residues. Trimming took off 6 bases at V and 0 bases at J, with 11 bases between the two ends.